This T cell receptor beta chain was observed in a study of T cell responses to AZD1222 COVID-19 vaccine. This CDR3 spans 13 amino acids. V dropped 3 bases and J dropped 3 bases, with 8 bases sitting between them. Profiled with immunoSEQ multiplex PCR; TCRdb holds only in-frame clones, not every one. The profile shows 60,000 to 100,000 clones, roughly 87% of them singletons. The chain couples TRBV12-3 or TRBV12-4 to TRBJ1-2; D not certain. The TCR was taken from an adult in good health. The specimen comprised peripheral blood, sampled on day 0 of AZD1222 vaccination. The CDR3 nucleotides read TGTGCCAGCAGTTTTGGCCACGACTATGGCTACACCTTC. Amino acids: CASSFGHDYGYTF.